Below, 24 T cell receptor beta chains from the same sample are listed, as sequenced in a study of breast tumors, draining lymph nodes, adjacent tissues. TCRdb itself ran the multiplex PCR reads through MiXCR, one entry per CDR3 protein. Here the sample spans about 230,000 distinct CDR3 sequences, around 32% being singletons. Samples came from axillary lymph nodes draining the breast cancer. The specimen sequenced was axillary lymph node tissue. These receptors were obtained from a female donor with breast cancer. Some clones in this sample may be carry-over from other donors' samples.

At least ten counts were recorded for this clonotype. CDR3 DNA sequence: TGTGCCAGCAGCGTAGGAGGGTGGAGCTCCTACAATGAGCAGTTCTTC. It codes for CASSVGGWSSYNEQFF. The chain couples TRBV9 to TRBJ2-1; D is perhaps TRBD2 (5 bases). Germline V CDR1 and CDR2: SGDLS, YYNGEE. The V and J ends lost 0 bases and 0 bases respectively, with 10 bases between them. CDR3 length equals 16 residues.

A word on this clonotype: Given a much more abundant clone one base away, this may be a read error. The rearrangement links TRBV4-2 to TRBJ2-1, with D possibly matching TRBD1 (5 bases). V shed 0 bases and J shed 5 bases, with 11 bases lying between them. Germline loops: CDR1 LGHNA, CDR2 YNFKEQ. This CDR3 comprises 15 residues. The CDR3 reads CASSQERGGDNEQFF. CDR3 in DNA: TGTGCCAGCAGCCAAGAAAGGGGTGGGGACAATGAGCAGTTCTTC.

The chain joins TRBV18 to TRBJ2-1; 10 nucleotides align to TRBD2. This CDR3 comprises 16 residues. Trimming at V came to 3 bases and at J to 2 bases, leaving 4 bases not matched to a gene. The germline V gene encodes CDR1 KGHSH and CDR2 LQKENI. The CDR3 DNA is TGTGCCAGCTCACCTCGTCTAGCGGGAGCCTACAATGAGCAGTTCTTC. Its protein product is CASSPRLAGAYNEQFF.

V gene TRBV6-5 combines with J gene TRBJ1-6; a weak D match, TRBD1 (5 bases). The CDR3 loop spans 16 amino acids. V gave up 0 bases and J gave up 9 bases, with 15 bases separating them. Germline V gene data show CDR1 as MNHEY and CDR2 as SVGAGI. The CDR3 region has the DNA TGTGCCAGCAGTTACTCGTTAAGGGGTAGTACTTCACCCCTCCACTTT. It codes for CASSYSLRGSTSPLHF.

There are many counts of this clonotype. This chain connects TRBV11-2 to TRBJ2-5; D gene unclear. The CDR3 is 13 residues long. V was shortened by 4 bases and J by 4 bases, with 10 bases between the two germline ends. The V gene's germline CDR1 is SGHAT and CDR2 FQNNGV. CDR3 in amino acids: CASSSGVGETQYF. In DNA form, the CDR3 reads TGTGCCAGCAGCTCCGGAGTGGGAGAGACCCAGTACTTC.

This clonotype was recorded at least ten times. The chain uses TRBV5-6 and TRBJ1-2; no definite D call. V gave up 0 bases and J gave up 7 bases, with 10 bases separating them. The CDR3 spans 13 residues. Germline V gene sequence: CDR1 SGHDT, CDR2 YYEEEE. The CDR3 protein is CASSLVRGFGYTF. Written as DNA, the CDR3 is TGTGCCAGCAGCTTGGTTCGGGGTTTTGGCTACACCTTC.

The CDR3 DNA is TGTGCCAGCAAGATCCCAGCGGGAGAGGGTCAGATGGAGACCCAGTACTTC. Protein product: CASKIPAGEGQMETQYF. The chain combines TRBV2 with TRBJ2-5; 8 bases line up with TRBD2. Looked up from germline, CDR1 is SNHLY and CDR2 is FYNNEI. The CDR3 consists of 17 residues. With 7 bases clipped from V and 5 bases from J, the junction kept 18 bases outside the gene matches. Looking up the rest from reference TRBV2 and TRBJ2-5 gives the full variable domain: EPEVTQTPSHQVTQMGQEVILRCVPISNHLYFYWYRQILGQKVEFLVSFYNNEISEKSEIFDDQFSVERPDGSNFTLKIRSTKLEDSAMYFCASKIPAGEGQMETQYFGPGTRLLVL.

The chain recombines TRBV20-1 with TRBJ2-7, with D perhaps TRBD1 or TRBD2 (6 bases each). Trimming pared 7 bases from V and 5 bases from J, leaving 21 bases between. The CDR3 covers 14 residues. Germline V gene sequence: CDR1 DFQATT, CDR2 SNEGSKA (reference sequence). CDR3 coding DNA: TGCAGTGTTCCCGGCCGAATTAGGGGGGACGAGCAGTACTTC. Protein product: CSVPGRIRGDEQYF.

Turning to this clonotype: A much larger clone differs by one base, so this may be a read error. The rearrangement links TRBV20-1 to TRBJ2-1, with 7 positions matching TRBD2. Germline V lookup: CDR1 DFQATT, CDR2 SNEGSKA (reference sequence). Trimming at V came to 6 bases and at J to 6 bases, leaving 14 bases not matched to a gene. This CDR3 region has 15 residues. The CDR3 bases are TGCAGTGCCCGGGTGGTGCTTCTAGCGGCCAATGAGCAGTTCTTC. Translated: CSARVVLLAANEQFF.

For this clonotype: A much bigger clone sits one base away, suggesting this may be a read error. J is TRBJ2-2 and V is TRBV12-3 or TRBV12-4; TRBD2 is a possible D gene (5 bases). The CDR3 sequence is 15 residues long. The CDR3 nucleotides are TGTGCCAGCAGTTTCAGGCGGCGCTCCCCCGGGGAGCTATTTTTT. It specifies CASSFRRRSPGELFF.

This clonotype appeared many times. The chain joins TRBV2 to TRBJ2-7, with 10 positions matching TRBD2. Germline V gene data show CDR1 as SNHLY and CDR2 as FYNNEI. The CDR3 sequence is 14 residues long. Trimming at V came to 7 bases and at J to 2 bases, leaving 5 bases not matched to a gene. CDR3 nucleotide sequence: TGTGCCAGCAAGCCTACTAGCGGGGCCTACGAGCAGTACTTC. Protein sequence: CASKPTSGAYEQYF.

This clonotype came up many times. This sequence joins TRBV5-5 and TRBJ2-1, with D unresolved. Germline V gene lookup returns CDR1 SGHKS and CDR2 YYEKEE (reference sequence). Trimming took off 2 bases at V and 8 bases at J, with 11 bases between the two ends. The CDR3 runs to 13 residues. CDR3 region: CASSFPPAHEQFF. Written as DNA, the CDR3 is TGTGCCAGCAGCTTTCCCCCGGCCCATGAGCAGTTCTTC.

With respect to this clonotype: No DNA is shown, since the ends of the CDR3 on it are uncertain; the CDR3 is the one TCRdb lists. The chain recombines TRBV20-1 with TRBJ2-3. The CDR3 length equals 14 residues, ends included. Germline-derived CDR1 and CDR2 are DFQATT and SNEGSKA (reference sequence). This chain's CDR3 is CSARVASGTNTRYF.

This clonotype was seen more than once but under ten times. A much more abundant neighbour one base away suggests this may be a read error. The CDR3 does not end in the conserved phenylalanine or tryptophan, so this is likely a read error. The V and J genes are TRBV9 and TRBJ2-1, with no clear D. V lost 0 bases and J 5 bases, leaving 6 bases between the germline ends. This CDR3 spans 13 amino acids. The V gene's germline CDR1 is SGDLS and CDR2 YYNGEE. CDR3 sequence reads: CASSVETDNEQFS. CDR3 nucleotide sequence: TGTGCCAGCAGCGTAGAGACGGACAATGAGCAGTTCTCC.

With regard to this clonotype: A much larger clone lies a single base off, so this may be a read error. The genes are TRBV30 and TRBJ2-5, with 8 bases identical to TRBD1. The junction had 14 bases not matched to a gene; V was cut back by 4 bases and J by 7 bases. Germline V gene data show CDR1 as GTSNPN and CDR2 as SVGIG (reference sequence). The CDR3 contains 15 residues. The chain's CDR3 is CAWNIQGARRGTQYF. CDR3 DNA: TGTGCCTGGAATATCCAGGGGGCGAGGAGGGGGACCCAGTACTTC. Combining the CDR3 with reference TRBV30 and TRBJ2-5 gives the whole variable domain SQTIHQWPATLVQPVGSPLSLECTVEGTSNPNLYWYRQAAGRGLQLLFYSVGIGQISSEVPQNLSASRPQDRQFILSSKKLLLSDSGFYLCAWNIQGARRGTQYFGPGTRLLVL.

This clonotype was seen many times. The chain is built from TRBV12-5 and TRBJ2-1, with 7 bases lining up with TRBD2. Germline lookup yields CDR1 LGHNT and CDR2 FRNRAP. Germline trimming cut 5 bases from V and 3 bases from J; bases unmatched to any gene: 7. The CDR3 runs 15 residues. CDR3: CASGPSGPSYNEQFF. The CDR3 DNA is TGTGCTAGTGGTCCTAGCGGACCAAGCTACAATGAGCAGTTCTTC. The full variable domain, with the rest looked up from reference TRBV12-5 and TRBJ2-1, is DARVTQTPRHKVTEMGQEVTMRCQPILGHNTVFWYRQTMMQGLELLAYFRNRAPLDDSGMPKDRFSAEMPDATLATLKIQPSEPRDSAVYFCASGPSGPSYNEQFFGPGTRLTVL.

To note about this clonotype: Sequence at one end of the junction differs from germline and may be a read error. V usage is TRBV7-2 and J usage is TRBJ2-7; D gene unclear. Germline lookup yields CDR1 SGHTA and CDR2 FQGNSA. The CDR3 extends over 13 amino acids. The CDR3 DNA reads as TGTGCCAGCAGCTTAGGTCGCTCCTACGGGCAGTACTTC. Translated: CASSLGRSYGQYF.

In its sample, this clonotype was seen many times. V and J are TRBV9 and TRBJ2-3; possibly TRBD2 for D (6 bases). The CDR3 loop spans 13 amino acids. The ends were cut back, 4 bases at V and 3 bases at J, with 9 bases in the middle. Germline V gene data show CDR1 as SGDLS and CDR2 as YYNGEE. The CDR3 DNA is TGTGCCAGCAGCCGGGAGAATACAGATACGCAGTATTTT. It codes for CASSRENTDTQYF.

This clonotype was seen many times. V usage is TRBV19 and J usage is TRBJ2-7; a possible D gene is TRBD1 (6 bases). The CDR3 contains 14 residues. V was shortened by 4 bases and J by 2 bases, with 12 bases between the two germline ends. Germline assignment: CDR1 LNHDA and CDR2 SQIVND (reference sequence). In DNA form, the CDR3 reads TGTGCCAGTAGTACCCCGGGACAAACCTACGAGCAGTACTTC. This sequence encodes CASSTPGQTYEQYF.

This clonotype occurred many times. The V call is TRBV5-1, the J call TRBJ1-2; the D is unclear. CDR1 is SGHRS, CDR2 YFSETQ, per germline. The CDR3 is made up of 12 amino acids. Trimming took off 0 bases at V and 8 bases at J, with 8 bases between the two ends. Here the CDR3 reads CASSLERRGYTF. The DNA for the CDR3 is TGCGCCAGCAGCTTGGAGCGTCGAGGCTACACCTTC.

About this clonotype itself: Compared with germline, one end of the junction differs, possibly owing to a read error. The V and J genes are TRBV20-1 and TRBJ1-5; possibly TRBD1 for D (5 bases). The CDR3 has 13 amino acids. Germline CDR1 is DFQATT and CDR2 is SNEGSKA (reference sequence). DNA for the CDR3: TGCAGTGCTAGAGGGGGCTACAATGAGCCCCAGCATTTT. Residues: CSARGGYNEPQHF.

In this sample, this clonotype turned up many times. CDR3 nucleotides: TGTGCCAGCAGCGCCGGACAGTATTCTAGCGATGGCTACACCTTC. It is translated as CASSAGQYSSDGYTF. V gene TRBV7-2 combines with J gene TRBJ1-2, with D perhaps TRBD1 (6 bases). Germline V lookup: CDR1 SGHTA, CDR2 FQGNSA. The ends were cut back, 5 bases at V and 6 bases at J, with 19 bases in the middle. The CDR3 is 15 amino acids.

This clonotype occurred many times. The chain has TRBV15 and TRBJ2-6; no firm D call. The germline V and J ends were trimmed by 0 bases and 2 bases, with 2 bases remaining between them. Germline CDR1 is LNHNV and CDR2 is YYDKDF (reference sequence). This CDR3 is 14 amino acids long. CDR3 amino acids: CATSRDPGANVLTF. The CDR3 DNA follows: TGTGCCACCAGCAGAGATCCTGGGGCCAACGTCCTGACTTTC.

This clonotype was detected ten times or more. The gene calls are TRBV7-2 and TRBJ1-3; D gene ambiguous. The CDR3 runs 14 residues. The V end lost 1 base, the J end lost 4 bases, and 8 bases lay between the germline ends. Germline CDR1 reads SGHTA; CDR2 reads FQGNSA. CDR3 DNA: TGTGCCAGCAGCTTAGGGGCCCCAGGAAACACCATATATTTT. Its protein product is CASSLGAPGNTIYF. The whole variable domain, filled in from reference TRBV7-2 and TRBJ1-3, reads GAGVSQSPSNKVTEKGKDVELRCDPISGHTALYWYRQSLGQGLEFLIYFQGNSAPDKSGLPSDRFSAERTGGSVSTLTIQRTQQEDSAVYLCASSLGAPGNTIYFGEGSWLTVV.